The rows below give T cell receptor beta chains drawn from one sample of a study of PD-L1 blockade in urothelial cancer. Some clones are missing from TCRdb's copy, which holds only in-frame ones; the method was immunoSEQ multiplex PCR. Seen here are roughly 40,000 clones, 70% to 90% observed once, and the top ten hold 20% to 25%. Material: PBMCs, obtained around atezolizumab (anti-PD-L1) treatment. These receptors were collected from a donor at least 40 years old with urothelial cancer. The CDR3 runs from the conserved cysteine through the conserved F or W. Fields, in order: J gene, D gene, V gene, CDR3 length, clone size, CDR3 protein, CDR3 DNA. D genes are given only for firm matches. Some rows mark clone size as missing; the rest say once, few, many or name a class of expanded clone.

>TRBJ2-7|NA|TRBV6-1|12|NA
CASRRAGYEQYF
TGTGCCAGCCGTAGGGCGGGGTACGAGCAGTACTTC
>TRBJ1-1|NA|TRBV7-2|11|NA
CASSPSTEAFF
TGTGCCAGCAGCCCCAGCACTGAAGCTTTCTTT
>TRBJ2-7|NA|TRBV11-3|14|NA
CASSLELAAVEQYF
TGTGCCAGCAGCTTAGAACTAGCCGCCGTGGAGCAGTACTTC
>TRBJ1-3|NA|TRBV7-2|14|NA
CASSLVGGADTIYF
TGTGCCAGCAGCTTAGTTGGAGGGGCGGACACCATATATTTT
>TRBJ1-1|NA|TRBV28|16|once
CASSLDPGGWDTEAFF
TGTGCCAGCAGTTTAGATCCGGGGGGATGGGACACTGAAGCTTTCTTT
>TRBJ2-2|NA|TRBV7-6|15|NA
CASSLAGPGTGELFF
TGTGCCAGCAGCTTAGCCGGTCCCGGCACCGGGGAGCTGTTTTTT
>TRBJ2-7|NA|TRBV2|14|once
CASSGGPGSYEQYF
TGTGCCAGCAGTGGAGGGCCCGGCTCCTACGAGCAGTACTTC
>TRBJ2-7|NA|TRBV28|14|NA
CASSFWGRSGEQYF
TGTGCCAGCAGTTTTTGGGGGCGTTCGGGCGAGCAGTACTTC
>TRBJ2-7|TRBD2|TRBV10-1|14|NA
CASSDGRPPYEQYF
TGCGCCAGCAGCGACGGGAGGCCCCCCTACGAGCAGTACTTC
>TRBJ1-4|TRBD1|TRBV19|17|NA
CASRPGTGITTNEKLFF
TGTGCCAGTAGACCCGGGACAGGGATTACAACTAATGAAAAACTGTTTTTT
>TRBJ2-7|TRBD2|TRBV7-9|16|NA
CASSQRGGEGSYEQYF
TGTGCCAGCAGCCAAAGGGGAGGGGAGGGCTCCTACGAGCAGTACTTC
>TRBJ2-7|NA|TRBV7-6|15|NA
CASSSRGGTVSEQYF
TGTGCCAGCAGCTCCCGGGGGGGGACAGTCAGCGAGCAGTACTTC
>TRBJ2-7|TRBD1|TRBV7-9|13|NA
CASSLNRGPGQYF
TGTGCCAGCAGCTTAAACAGGGGCCCCGGGCAGTACTTC
>TRBJ2-7|NA|TRBV7-2|18|NA
CASSLGSPGQTSSYEQYF
TGTGCCAGCAGCTTAGGGAGCCCTGGCCAGACTTCTTCCTACGAGCAGTACTTC
>TRBJ1-1|NA|TRBV28|15|NA
CASNPRLGANTEAFF
TGTGCCAGCAATCCCCGCTTGGGGGCGAACACTGAAGCTTTCTTT
>TRBJ2-7|TRBD2|TRBV7-2|17|NA
CASSPRGTSGTRNEQYF
TGTGCCAGCAGCCCCCGCGGAACTAGCGGGACCCGAAACGAGCAGTACTTC